Listed below are T cell receptor beta chains from one sample, sequenced in a study of beta chain features in type 1 diabetes. Repertoires were generated with immunoSEQ multiplex PCR, while TCRdb's copy carries only in-frame clones and drops some. Here the sample spans hundreds of thousands of clones, 15% to 18% being singletons. Sample: naive CD4+ T cells from blood. These receptors were collected from a man aged 18 to 35 in good health. Each CDR3 is given with its conserved first and last residue. Each record gives: J gene, clone size, D gene, V gene, CDR3 protein, CDR3 DNA. The D gene is left open where the match is weak. Clone size is not always given. Where it is, it says once, few, many or a class for expanded clones.

>TRBJ1-3|once|-|TRBV4-3
CASSQAPTGSGNTIYF
TGCGCCAGCAGCCAAGCCCCCACAGGGTCTGGAAACACCATATATTTT
>TRBJ2-7|few|-|TRBV28
CASTLGLVYEQYF
TGTGCCAGCACCTTGGGGCTCGTGTACGAGCAGTACTTC
>TRBJ2-3|-|-|TRBV27
CASSFVWALKDTDTQYF
TGTGCCAGCAGTTTTGTTTGGGCCCTGAAAGACACAGATACGCAGTATTTT
>TRBJ1-1|few|-|TRBV5-6
CASSLDAGWAMNTEAFF
TGTGCCAGCAGCTTGGATGCGGGGTGGGCCATGAACACTGAAGCTTTCTTT
>TRBJ1-5|-|-|TRBV6-5
CASKAGRSNQPQHF
TGTGCCAGCAAGGCCGGGAGGAGCAATCAGCCCCAGCATTTT
>TRBJ2-1|few|TRBD2|TRBV9
CASSVEAGGPSGNEQFF
TGTGCCAGCAGCGTAGAAGCGGGAGGGCCCTCGGGAAATGAGCAGTTCTTC
>TRBJ2-5|few|-|TRBV10-3
CAISESLVGQETQYF
TGTGCCATCAGTGAATCCCTAGTGGGGCAAGAGACCCAGTACTTC
>TRBJ2-7|-|TRBD1|TRBV4-3
CASSRAFGTGQYEQYF
TGCGCCAGCAGCCGGGCTTTTGGGACAGGGCAGTACGAGCAGTACTTC
>TRBJ2-6|-|TRBD1|TRBV7-2
CASTLRGPGANVLTF
TGTGCCAGCACACTCAGGGGGCCTGGGGCCAACGTCCTGACTTTC
>TRBJ2-3|-|-|TRBV5-1
CASRRTSAADTQYF
TGCGCCAGCAGGCGGACTTCGGCGGCAGATACGCAGTATTTT
>TRBJ2-7|-|-|TRBV25-1
CASSESRGGYEQYF
TGTGCCAGCAGTGAGAGCAGGGGGGGCTACGAGCAGTACTTC
>TRBJ2-2|-|TRBD1|TRBV7-2
CASSAQGAGNTGELFF
TGTGCCAGCAGCGCACAGGGGGCGGGGAACACCGGGGAGCTGTTTTTT
>TRBJ1-5|-|-|TRBV6-5
CASRGGNQPQHF
TGTGCCAGCAGGGGAGGCAATCAGCCCCAGCATTTT
>TRBJ1-5|few|-|TRBV5-1
CASSLDRAANQPQHF
TGCGCCAGCAGCTTGGACAGGGCCGCTAATCAGCCCCAGCATTTT
>TRBJ1-2|-|-|TRBV4-1
CASSQGAGARSNYGYTF
TGCGCCAGCAGCCAAGGAGCAGGGGCGAGAAGTAACTATGGCTACACCTTC
>TRBJ2-5|few|TRBD2|TRBV5-1
CASRGSGGRETQYF
TGCGCCAGCAGGGGAAGCGGGGGGCGAGAGACCCAGTACTTC
>TRBJ2-2|-|-|TRBV28
CASSLLSQANTGELFF
TGTGCCAGCAGTTTGCTGTCTCAAGCGAACACCGGGGAGCTGTTTTTT
>TRBJ1-2|few|TRBD1|TRBV19
CASSFPGTGGNYGYTF
TGTGCCAGTAGTTTCCCCGGGACAGGTGGGAACTATGGCTACACCTTC
>TRBJ2-3|few|-|TRBV5-4
CASPGEGQGTDTQYF
TGTGCCAGCCCAGGGGAGGGCCAAGGCACAGATACGCAGTATTTT
>TRBJ2-7|many|-|TRBV13
CASSLGGPVSSYEQYF
TGTGCCAGCAGCTTAGGAGGGCCGGTGAGCTCCTACGAGCAGTACTTC
>TRBJ1-1|few|TRBD1|TRBV27
CASSLSGQGIEAFF
TGTGCCAGCAGTTTATCGGGACAGGGGATTGAAGCTTTCTTT
>TRBJ2-5|few|-|TRBV11-1
CASSSPVETQYF
TGTGCCAGCAGCTCACCGGTGGAGACCCAGTACTTC
>TRBJ1-4|few|TRBD1|TRBV28
CASTGGREKLFF
TGTGCCAGCACAGGGGGCAGGGAAAAACTGTTTTTT
>TRBJ2-1|few|TRBD1|TRBV19
CASSFLGTGVYNEQFF
TGTGCCAGTAGTTTTTTGGGGACAGGGGTCTACAATGAGCAGTTCTTC
>TRBJ2-7|few|TRBD1|TRBV29-1
CSVVRGQGVGEQYF
TGCAGCGTCGTGCGGGGACAGGGGGTAGGTGAGCAGTACTTC
>TRBJ1-1|-|-|TRBV7-8
CASSKLHRANTEAFF
TGTGCCAGCAGCAAATTGCACAGAGCGAACACTGAAGCTTTCTTT
>TRBJ1-1|few|-|TRBV14
CASSQGRVNTEAFF
TGTGCCAGCAGCCAAGGGCGGGTGAACACTGAAGCTTTCTTT
>TRBJ1-1|few|-|TRBV18
CASSLLGEAFF
TGTGCCAGCTCGCTCCTGGGTGAAGCTTTCTTT
>TRBJ1-4|-|-|TRBV7-2
CASSLRNEKLFF
TGTGCCAGCAGCTTACGGAATGAAAAACTGTTTTTT
>TRBJ1-5|-|-|TRBV9
CASSVDQGPQHF
TGTGCCAGCAGCGTAGATCAGGGGCCCCAGCATTTT
>TRBJ2-6|-|-|TRBV4-1
CASSQDSVRAGESGANVLTF
TGCGCCAGCAGCCAAGATAGTGTTCGGGCAGGGGAGTCTGGGGCCAACGTCCTGACTTTC
>TRBJ2-1|few|-|TRBV4-2
CASSQGTGSYNEQFF
TGTGCCAGCAGCCAAGGGACGGGCTCCTACAATGAGCAGTTCTTC
>TRBJ2-2|few|-|TRBV18
CASSPSIGRNTGELFF
TGTGCCAGCTCACCGAGTATAGGACGGAACACCGGGGAGCTGTTTTTT
>TRBJ2-1|-|TRBD2|TRBV29-1
CSVDRLAGGYNEQFF
TGCAGCGTTGATAGACTAGCGGGAGGATACAATGAGCAGTTCTTC
>TRBJ2-3|-|-|TRBV10-3
CAIRQGTDTQYF
TGTGCCATCAGACAGGGAACAGATACGCAGTATTTT
>TRBJ2-7|-|TRBD1|TRBV7-9
CASSLALTGTGADEQYF
TGTGCCAGCAGCTTAGCTCTCACCGGGACAGGGGCCGACGAGCAGTACTTC
>TRBJ2-1|-|TRBD1|TRBV19
CASSSRQGARSSYNEQFF
TGTGCCAGTAGTTCAAGGCAGGGGGCGAGGAGCTCCTACAATGAGCAGTTCTTC
>TRBJ2-1|-|TRBD1|TRBV5-4
CASSQQDRLTNEQFF
TGTGCCAGCAGCCAACAGGACAGGCTGACCAATGAGCAGTTCTTC
>TRBJ1-1|few|TRBD1|TRBV7-2
CASSTDREGFF
TGTGCCAGCAGCACGGACAGGGAGGGTTTCTTT
>TRBJ2-5|once|-|TRBV10-3
CAIREGETQYF
TGTGCCATCAGGGAGGGGGAGACCCAGTACTTC
>TRBJ2-7|few|TRBD2|TRBV7-2
CASSNRGGADSYEQYF
TGTGCCAGCAGCAACCGGGGAGGGGCAGACTCCTACGAGCAGTACTTC
>TRBJ2-7|-|TRBD2|TRBV5-1
CASSLASGNSYEQYF
TGCGCCAGCAGCTTGGCTAGCGGGAATTCCTACGAGCAGTACTTC
>TRBJ2-3|-|-|TRBV18
CASSPSMDTQYF
TGTGCCAGCTCACCCTCAATGGATACGCAGTATTTT
>TRBJ2-1|few|-|TRBV21-1
CASRPKGTRGNNEQFF
TGTGCCAGCCGCCCGAAAGGGACTAGGGGGAACAATGAGCAGTTCTTC
>TRBJ1-1|few|-|TRBV6-5
CASSPLTLKHTEAFF
TGTGCCAGCAGTCCCTTGACCTTAAAGCACACTGAAGCTTTCTTT
>TRBJ1-3|-|-|TRBV4-3
CASSQEYQSPRGNTIYF
TGCGCCAGCAGCCAAGAGTATCAATCCCCAAGGGGAAACACCATATATTTT
>TRBJ1-5|-|-|TRBV18
CASSPPRTTLSNQPQHF
TGTGCCAGCTCACCACCGAGGACAACTCTTAGCAATCAGCCCCAGCATTTT
>TRBJ2-2|-|-|TRBV4-3
CASSQDGTGELFF
TGCGCCAGCAGCCAAGATGGTACCGGGGAGCTGTTTTTT
>TRBJ2-7|-|-|TRBV4-1
CASSQVAGQGGYEQYF
TGCGCCAGCAGCCAAGTAGCTGGACAGGGAGGGTACGAGCAGTACTTC
>TRBJ1-5|-|-|TRBV7-9
CASSPSWGRARDQPQHF
TGTGCCAGCAGCCCTAGCTGGGGGAGGGCGAGGGATCAGCCCCAGCATTTT
>TRBJ1-1|few|-|TRBV5-1
CASSPRDRTEAFF
TGCGCCAGCAGCCCCCGGGACCGCACTGAAGCTTTCTTT
>TRBJ2-5|few|-|TRBV2
CASTQGETQYF
TGTGCCAGCACCCAGGGGGAGACCCAGTACTTC
>TRBJ2-7|few|TRBD1|TRBV2
CASITGTVPSYEQYF
TGTGCCAGCATTACCGGGACAGTCCCCTCCTACGAGCAGTACTTC
>TRBJ2-2|-|TRBD2|TRBV4-2
CASSQDPSRTSGNTGELFF
TGTGCCAGCAGCCAAGATCCCTCCCGGACTAGCGGGAACACCGGGGAGCTGTTTTTT
>TRBJ2-7|once|TRBD2|TRBV6-4
CASSGPSGRSYEQYF
TGTGCCAGCAGTGGACCTAGCGGGAGGTCCTACGAGCAGTACTTC
>TRBJ2-3|few|-|TRBV7-9
CASSPPGLRGVTDTQYF
TGTGCCAGCAGCCCCCCGGGACTCCGAGGGGTGACAGATACGCAGTATTTT
>TRBJ2-5|few|TRBD2|TRBV30
CAWETSGPRTQYF
TGTGCCTGGGAAACTAGCGGGCCAAGGACCCAGTACTTC
>TRBJ2-3|few|-|TRBV2
CAGRGITDTQYF
TGTGCCGGAAGAGGGATTACAGATACGCAGTATTTT
>TRBJ2-1|-|TRBD1|TRBV19
CASRQTGVHDNEQFF
TGTGCCAGTAGACAGACAGGGGTTCATGACAATGAGCAGTTCTTC
>TRBJ2-3|-|-|TRBV5-1
CASSSLASLSTDTQYF
TGCGCCAGCAGCTCGCTAGCCTCCCTAAGCACAGATACGCAGTATTTT